The 22 T cell receptor beta chains in this list originate from one sample, sequenced in a study of cytomegalovirus exposure and HLA in healthy donors. With 60 Vbeta and 13 Jbeta primers, the PCR was carried out. Sequenced by immunoSEQ multiplex PCR; TCRdb stores in-frame clones only, minus some. This sample has approximately 120,000 clones, with 70% to 85% found just once. What was sequenced was PBMCs. The receptor source for this set is a man aged 40-55 years in good health and CMV-seropositive.

CDR3 sequence: CASSVSGARETQYF. The CDR3 DNA reads TGTGCCAGCAGCGTTAGCGGTGCGCGGGAGACCCAGTACTTC. The chain uses TRBV7-9 and TRBJ2-5; tentative D call: TRBD2 (6 bases). Germline V gene data show CDR1 as SEHNR and CDR2 as FQNEAQ (reference sequence). The CDR3 length is 14 residues. The V and J ends lost 5 bases and 5 bases respectively, with 15 bases between them.

The V and J genes are TRBV2 and TRBJ2-5; 8 positions agree with TRBD1. Germline-derived CDR1 and CDR2 are SNHLY and FYNNEI. V dropped 8 bases and J dropped 2; count of bases not matched to a gene: 7. The CDR3 spans 14 residues. This CDR3 is CASPDRARQETQYF. CDR3 DNA: TGTGCCAGCCCGGACAGGGCGAGACAAGAGACCCAGTACTTC.

V usage is TRBV5-4 and J usage is TRBJ2-7; 8 bases are a match to TRBD1. The CDR3 consists of 16 residues. Unmatched junction bases numbered 11, after V lost 0 bases and J lost 6 bases. Per the germline V gene, CDR1 is SGHNT and CDR2 is YYREEE (reference sequence). CDR3 sequence: CASSLDLGQGSGEQYF. The CDR3 nucleotides read TGTGCCAGCAGCTTGGATCTCGGACAGGGTTCCGGCGAGCAGTACTTC.

This clone occurred a few times. The chain combines TRBV27 with TRBJ2-2; D not resolved. Germline CDR1 MNHEY, CDR2 SMNVEV (reference sequence). V was shortened by 4 bases and J by 5 bases, with 8 bases between the two germline ends. The CDR3 is made up of 13 amino acids. The CDR3 DNA follows: TGTGCCAGCAGTTCGTCCCAGACCGGGGAGCTGTTTTTT. It is translated as CASSSSQTGELFF.

As for this clone: One end of the junction does not line up with germline, which may come from a read error. The V gene is TRBV7-7, the J gene TRBJ2-1, with 8 bases that match TRBD2. This CDR3 has 16 residues. Germline CDR1 and CDR2: SSHAT and FNYEAQ (reference sequence). Here the CDR3 DNA reads TGTGCTAGCAGCTTAACCGGGGGGGCAACCTACAATGAGCAGTTCTTC. Residues: CASSLTGGATYNEQFF.

This chain joins TRBV7-9 and TRBJ2-5; 7 nucleotides agree with TRBD1. Trimming at V came to 7 bases and at J to 3 bases, leaving 8 bases not matched to a gene. This CDR3 is built from 14 residues. Germline V lookup: CDR1 SEHNR, CDR2 FQNEAQ (reference sequence). DNA for the CDR3: TGTGCCAGCACCGCCGGGACAGCTGAAGAGACCCAGTACTTC. It encodes CASTAGTAEETQYF.

The chain employs TRBV11-3 and TRBJ2-1, with D uncertain. The CDR3 has 13 residues. V was cut by 2 bases and J by 4 bases, with 6 bases left in between. The germline CDR1 and CDR2 sequences are SGHNT and YENEEA. CDR3 nucleotide sequence: TGTGCCAGCAGCTTAAATAAATACAATGAGCAGTTCTTC. It specifies CASSLNKYNEQFF.

The V call is TRBV28, the J call TRBJ1-5; D might be TRBD1 (6 bases). The CDR3 is made up of 14 amino acids. With 5 bases removed from V and 3 bases from J, the gap between germline ends came to 11 bases. Germline lookup yields CDR1 MDHEN and CDR2 SYDVKM. CDR3 region: CASSRGQNNQPQHF. CDR3 coding DNA: TGTGCCAGCAGTCGCGGACAGAACAATCAGCCCCAGCATTTT.

The V gene is TRBV5-4, the J gene TRBJ2-3; 10 bases map to TRBD1. Trimming removed 5 bases from V and 9 bases from J; junction bases left unmatched: 6. This CDR3 has 13 residues. Germline CDR1 is SGHNT and CDR2 is YYREEE (reference sequence). CDR3 residues: CASRSSDRGTQYF. In DNA, the CDR3 is TGTGCCAGCAGGTCTTCGGACAGGGGGACGCAGTATTTT. Combining the CDR3 with reference TRBV5-4 and TRBJ2-3 gives the whole variable domain ETGVTQSPTHLIKTRGQQVTLRCSSQSGHNTVSWYQQALGQGPQFIFQYYREEENGRGNFPPRFSGLQFPNYSSELNVNALELDDSALYLCASRSSDRGTQYFGPGTRLTVL.

This chain connects TRBV4-3 to TRBJ2-1; weak D call: TRBD1 (6 bases). Between the trimmed V and J ends, which lost 0 bases and 4 bases, there was a span of 10 bases. The CDR3 spans 15 residues. From germline, CDR1 is LGHNA and CDR2 YSLEER. The CDR3 DNA follows: TGCGCCAGCAGCCAAGATTGGGGACAATACAATGAGCAGTTCTTC. It is translated as CASSQDWGQYNEQFF.

This clone was detected only a few times. J is TRBJ2-3 and V is TRBV6-1, with TRBD1 identical over 11 bases. The CDR3 runs 15 residues. Germline lookup yields CDR1 MNHNS and CDR2 SASEGT. V shed 1 base and J 4 bases; nucleotides not matched to a gene: 1. CDR3 region: CASSEGTGGADTQYF. The CDR3 DNA follows: TGTGCCAGCAGTGAAGGGACAGGGGGCGCAGATACGCAGTATTTT.

The chain joins TRBV27 to TRBJ2-3; D may be TRBD1 (6 bases). The CDR3 contains 13 residues. Trimming removed 8 bases at V and 4 bases at J, with 13 bases between. CDR1 MNHEY and CDR2 SMNVEV come from the germline V gene (reference sequence). The CDR3 DNA reads TGTGCCAGCGCTGTAAGGGGGTCAGATACGCAGTATTTT. It yields the protein CASAVRGSDTQYF.

This chain uses TRBV19 with TRBJ2-1, with 8 positions matching TRBD2. Per the germline V gene, CDR1 is LNHDA and CDR2 is SQIVND (reference sequence). With V trimmed by 7 bases and J by 3 bases, 11 bases remained unmatched. There are 16 residues in the CDR3. The CDR3 DNA follows: TGTGCCAGTAACGGCCCCGGGGGGGGTTACTACAATGAGCAGTTCTTC. Its protein is CASNGPGGGYYNEQFF.

CDR3 DNA sequence: TGTGCCAGCCGGCAGGGAGGGAGCAATCAGCCCCAGCATTTT. It specifies CASRQGGSNQPQHF. J is TRBJ1-5 and V is TRBV6-6; D perhaps matches TRBD1 (5 bases). CDR3 length: 14 residues. Trimming stripped 8 bases from V and 1 base from J, with 12 bases between. Germline V gene data show CDR1 as MNHNY and CDR2 as SVGAGI (reference sequence).

The chain has TRBV6-5 and TRBJ2-3; D unresolved. V was clipped by 2 bases and J by 5 bases, with 14 bases between them. CDR3 length: 15 residues. Germline CDR1 MNHEY, CDR2 SVGAGI. CDR3 region: CASSYLGQLEDTQYF. CDR3 DNA: TGTGCCAGCAGTTACCTTGGGCAGCTCGAAGATACGCAGTATTTT.

In this sample, this clone turned up once. The chain links TRBV4-1 to TRBJ2-7; 7 bases line up with TRBD1. The germline CDR1 and CDR2 sequences are MGHRA and YSYEKL. V shed 5 bases and J 6 bases; nucleotides not matched to a gene: 19. The CDR3 has 17 amino acids. The CDR3, as DNA: TGCGCCAGCAGCTCCCTGACGCCCGACAGGGTCATGTTCGAGCAGTACTTC. This gives the protein CASSSLTPDRVMFEQYF.

This rearrangement joins TRBV7-3 to TRBJ1-1, with D possibly TRBD1 on 5 matching bases. The CDR3 loop spans 17 amino acids. The V gene lost 1 base and the J gene lost 5 bases, with 20 bases spanning the gap. Germline V gene sequence: CDR1 SGHTA, CDR2 FQGTGA. For the CDR3, the DNA is TGTGCCAGCAGCTTAAGCCAGACAGCCGACCAAAAGACTGAAGCTTTCTTT. Its translation is CASSLSQTADQKTEAFF. Drawing the rest from reference TRBV7-3 and TRBJ1-1, the complete variable domain is GAGVSQTPSNKVTEKGKYVELRCDPISGHTALYWYRQSLGQGPEFLIYFQGTGAADDSGLPNDRFFAVRPEGSVSTLKIQRTERGDSAVYLCASSLSQTADQKTEAFFGQGTRLTVV.

The chain couples TRBV6-5 to TRBJ1-1; D gene unclear. V lost 5 bases, J lost 7 bases, and 14 bases lay in between. Germline values: CDR1 MNHEY, CDR2 SVGAGI. This CDR3 is 13 amino acids long. CDR3 amino acids: CASSTVTGVEAFF. DNA of the CDR3: TGTGCCAGCAGTACCGTTACGGGAGTTGAAGCTTTCTTT.

The gene calls are TRBV6-5 and TRBJ2-3; the D gene is possibly TRBD1 (6 bases). Germline loops: CDR1 MNHEY, CDR2 SVGAGI. V lost 2 bases, J lost 5 bases, and 14 bases lay in between. There are 15 residues in the CDR3. The CDR3, as DNA: TGTGCCAGCAGTTACAGGGGGACCCCCGGAGATACGCAGTATTTT. Its translation: CASSYRGTPGDTQYF.

This chain uses TRBV9 with TRBJ1-1, with 7 nucleotides matching TRBD1. Germline CDR1 reads SGDLS; CDR2 reads YYNGEE. The CDR3 has 15 amino acids. V lost 0 bases, J lost 0 bases, and 2 bases stayed unmatched. The CDR3 region is CASSVAGGVNTEAFF. In nucleotides, the CDR3 is TGTGCCAGCAGCGTAGCAGGGGGAGTGAACACTGAAGCTTTCTTT. Combining the CDR3 with reference TRBV9 and TRBJ1-1 gives the whole variable domain DSGVTQTPKHLITATGQRVTLRCSPRSGDLSVYWYQQSLDQGLQFLIQYYNGEERAKGNILERFSAQQFPDLHSELNLSSLELGDSALYFCASSVAGGVNTEAFFGQGTRLTVV.

J is TRBJ2-5 and V is TRBV28; possible D gene TRBD1, 5 bases. This CDR3 has 14 residues. V dropped 6 bases and J dropped 5 bases, with 16 bases sitting between them. Germline lookup yields CDR1 MDHEN and CDR2 SYDVKM. CDR3: CASRRTLRAETQYF. CDR3 DNA: TGTGCCAGCAGACGGACCCTCAGGGCGGAGACCCAGTACTTC. Full variable domain (rest looked up from reference TRBV28 and TRBJ2-5): DVKVTQSSRYLVKRTGEKVFLECVQDMDHENMFWYRQDPGLGLRLIYFSYDVKMKEKGDIPEGYSVSREKKERFSLILESASTNQTSMYLCASRRTLRAETQYFGPGTRLLVL.

This chain connects TRBV15 to TRBJ2-5; D might be TRBD1 (5 bases). CDR1 is LNHNV, CDR2 YYDKDF, per germline (reference sequence). V was cut by 0 bases and J by 2 bases, with 13 bases left in between. The CDR3 loop spans 16 amino acids. The CDR3 DNA is TGTGCCACCAGCAGAGATAGGATACAGGTACAAGAGACCCAGTACTTC. Protein sequence: CATSRDRIQVQETQYF.